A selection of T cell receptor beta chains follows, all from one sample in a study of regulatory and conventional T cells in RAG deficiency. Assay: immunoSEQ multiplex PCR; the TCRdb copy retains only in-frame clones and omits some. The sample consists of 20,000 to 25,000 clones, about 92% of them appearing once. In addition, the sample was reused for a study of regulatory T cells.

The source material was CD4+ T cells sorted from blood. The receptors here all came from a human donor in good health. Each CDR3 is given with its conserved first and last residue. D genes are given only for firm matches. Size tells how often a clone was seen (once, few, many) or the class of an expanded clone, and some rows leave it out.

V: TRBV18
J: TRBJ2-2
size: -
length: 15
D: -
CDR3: CASSPNEGYTGELFF
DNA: TGTGCCAGCTCGCCAAATGAGGGGTACACCGGGGAGCTGTTTTTT

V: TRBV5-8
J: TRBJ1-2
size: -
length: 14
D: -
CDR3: CASSLNGASYGYTF
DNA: TGTGCCAGCAGCTTGAACGGGGCTTCCTATGGCTACACCTTC

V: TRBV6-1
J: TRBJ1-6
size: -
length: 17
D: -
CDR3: CASSVALRTSSNSPLHF
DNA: TGTGCCAGCAGTGTTGCCCTCAGGACAAGTTCCAATTCGCCCCTCCACTTT

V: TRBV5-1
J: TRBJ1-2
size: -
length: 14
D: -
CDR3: CASSVSQEIYGYTF
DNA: TGCGCCAGCAGCGTATCCCAGGAGATCTATGGCTACACCTTC

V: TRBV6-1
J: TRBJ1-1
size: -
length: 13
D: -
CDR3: CASSSGQNTEAFF
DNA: TGTGCCAGCAGCTCGGGACAGAACACTGAAGCTTTCTTT

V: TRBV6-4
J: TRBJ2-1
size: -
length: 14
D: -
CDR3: CASSVGVSRNEQFF
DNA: TGTGCCAGCAGTGTAGGCGTTTCGAGGAATGAGCAGTTCTTC

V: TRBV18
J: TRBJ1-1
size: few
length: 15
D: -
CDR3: CASSPGHLTNTEAFF
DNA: TGTGCCAGCTCACCGGGACATTTGACGAACACTGAAGCTTTCTTT

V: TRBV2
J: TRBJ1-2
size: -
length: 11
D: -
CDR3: CETGGNYGYTF
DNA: TGTGAAACGGGGGGGAACTATGGCTACACCTTC

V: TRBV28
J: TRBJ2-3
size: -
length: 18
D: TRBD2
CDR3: CASSSPAGTSGRAGTQYF
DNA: TGTGCCAGCAGTTCCCCCGCCGGGACTAGCGGGAGGGCCGGAACGCAGTATTTT

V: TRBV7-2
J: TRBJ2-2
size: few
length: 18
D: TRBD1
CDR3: CASKKYWRGQANTGELFF
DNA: TGTGCCAGCAAAAAGTACTGGAGGGGACAGGCGAACACCGGGGAGCTGTTTTTT

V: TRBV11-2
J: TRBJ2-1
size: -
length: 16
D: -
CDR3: CASSFGLDRIYNEQFF
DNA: TGTGCCAGCAGCTTCGGGCTAGATCGAATATACAATGAGCAGTTCTTC

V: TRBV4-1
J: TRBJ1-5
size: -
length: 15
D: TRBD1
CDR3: CASSQVDRERQPQHF
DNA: TGCGCCAGCAGCCAGGTTGACAGGGAACGGCAGCCCCAGCATTTT

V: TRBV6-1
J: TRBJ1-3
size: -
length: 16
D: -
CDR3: CASSDGPLGSGNTIYF
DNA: TGTGCCAGCAGTGACGGACCGCTCGGCTCTGGAAACACCATATATTTT

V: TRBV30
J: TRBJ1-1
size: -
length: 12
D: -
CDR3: CAWSVTGEEAFF
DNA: TGTGCCTGGAGTGTAACCGGGGAAGAAGCTTTCTTT

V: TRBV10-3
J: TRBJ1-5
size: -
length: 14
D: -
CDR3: CAISADISNQPQHF
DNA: TGTGCCATCAGTGCAGATATTAGCAATCAGCCCCAGCATTTT

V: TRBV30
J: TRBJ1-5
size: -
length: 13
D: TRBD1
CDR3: CAWSGGTAGPQHF
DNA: TGTGCCTGGAGCGGCGGGACAGCGGGGCCCCAGCATTTT

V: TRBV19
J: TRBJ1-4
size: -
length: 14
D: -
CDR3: CASPRARANEKLFF
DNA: TGTGCCAGTCCAAGGGCCAGAGCTAATGAAAAACTGTTTTTT

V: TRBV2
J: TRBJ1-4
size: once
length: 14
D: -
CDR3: CASSGGNSLGKLFF
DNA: TGTGCCAGCAGTGGGGGTAACAGCCTCGGGAAACTGTTTTTT

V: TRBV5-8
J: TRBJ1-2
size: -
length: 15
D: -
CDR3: CASSLRGGTSYGYTF
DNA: TGTGCCAGCAGCTTACGCGGCGGAACGTCATATGGCTACACCTTC

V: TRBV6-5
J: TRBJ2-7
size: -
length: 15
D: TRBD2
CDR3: CASSYSTSGHYEQYF
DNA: TGTGCCAGCAGTTACTCGACTAGCGGGCACTACGAGCAGTACTTC

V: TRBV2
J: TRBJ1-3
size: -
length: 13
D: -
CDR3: CASMAGPGNTIYF
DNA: TGTGCCAGCATGGCAGGGCCTGGAAACACCATATATTTT

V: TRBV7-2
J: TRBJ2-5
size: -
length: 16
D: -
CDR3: CASSLTLARRQETQYF
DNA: TGTGCCAGCAGCCTTACACTAGCCCGGCGTCAAGAGACCCAGTACTTC

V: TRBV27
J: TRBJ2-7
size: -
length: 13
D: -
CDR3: CASSLSGTGEQYF
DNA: TGTGCCAGCAGTTTGTCCGGGACGGGAGAGCAGTACTTC

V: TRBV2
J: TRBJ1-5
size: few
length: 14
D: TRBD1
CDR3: CASTGGTGEQPQHF
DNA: TGTGCCAGCACCGGGGGGACAGGGGAGCAGCCCCAGCATTTT

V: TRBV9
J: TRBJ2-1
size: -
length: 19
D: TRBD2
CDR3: CASSGRLPLAGGTYNEQFF
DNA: TGTGCCAGCAGCGGTAGGCTCCCTCTAGCGGGAGGCACCTACAATGAGCAGTTCTTC

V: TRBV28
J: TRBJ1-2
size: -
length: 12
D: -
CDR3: CAISTGLYGYTF
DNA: TGTGCCATTTCGACAGGCCTCTATGGCTACACCTTC

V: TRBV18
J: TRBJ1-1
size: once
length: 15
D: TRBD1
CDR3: CASSPQTGENTEAFF
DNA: TGTGCCAGCTCACCACAGACAGGGGAGAACACTGAAGCTTTCTTT

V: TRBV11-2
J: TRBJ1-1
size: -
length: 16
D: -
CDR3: CASSFSIGKLDTEAFF
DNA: TGTGCCAGCAGCTTTTCTATAGGAAAGTTGGACACTGAAGCTTTCTTT

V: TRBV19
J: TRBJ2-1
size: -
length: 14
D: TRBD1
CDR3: CATKGQGAYNEQFF
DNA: TGTGCCACTAAGGGACAGGGGGCTTACAATGAGCAGTTCTTC

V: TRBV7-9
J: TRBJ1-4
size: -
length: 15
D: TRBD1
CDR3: CASRLSGGPNEKLFF
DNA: TGTGCCAGCAGACTTTCAGGGGGACCTAATGAAAAACTGTTTTTT

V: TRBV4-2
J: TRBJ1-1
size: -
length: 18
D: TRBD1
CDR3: CASSNVTGTVRAGTEAFF
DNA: TGTGCCAGCAGCAACGTCACGGGGACAGTCCGGGCGGGGACTGAAGCTTTCTTT

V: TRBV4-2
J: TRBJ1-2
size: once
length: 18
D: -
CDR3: CASSQDLSLLGQGYGYTF
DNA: TGTGCCAGCAGCCAAGACTTGAGTCTCTTGGGGCAAGGCTATGGCTACACCTTC

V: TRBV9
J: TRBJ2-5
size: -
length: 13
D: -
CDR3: CASSVAGSETQYF
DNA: TGTGCCAGCAGCGTAGCGGGATCCGAGACCCAGTACTTC

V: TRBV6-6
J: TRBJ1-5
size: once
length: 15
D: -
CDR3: CASYRWQGSDQPQHF
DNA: TGTGCCAGCTACCGCTGGCAGGGGAGCGATCAGCCCCAGCATTTT

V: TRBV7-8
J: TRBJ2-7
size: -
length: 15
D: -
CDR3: CASSLAIAGAYEQYF
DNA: TGTGCCAGCAGCTTAGCGATTGCCGGGGCCTACGAGCAGTACTTC

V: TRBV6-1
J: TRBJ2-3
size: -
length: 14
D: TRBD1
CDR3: CASMDRGRTDTQYF
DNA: TGTGCCAGCATGGACAGGGGTAGGACAGATACGCAGTATTTT

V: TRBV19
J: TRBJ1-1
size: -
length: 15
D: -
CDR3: CASSIGGAENTEAFF
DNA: TGTGCCAGTAGTATAGGGGGGGCGGAGAACACTGAAGCTTTCTTT

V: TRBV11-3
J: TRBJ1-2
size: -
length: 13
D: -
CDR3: CASSLRHADGYTF
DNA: TGTGCCAGCAGCCTTCGCCATGCGGATGGCTACACCTTC

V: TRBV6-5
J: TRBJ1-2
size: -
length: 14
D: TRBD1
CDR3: CASSTPGTGYGYTF
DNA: TGTGCCAGCAGTACACCCGGGACAGGCTATGGCTACACCTTC

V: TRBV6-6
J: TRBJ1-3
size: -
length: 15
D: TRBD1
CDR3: CASIQGVPSGNTIYF
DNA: TGTGCCAGCATTCAGGGGGTACCCTCTGGAAACACCATATATTTT

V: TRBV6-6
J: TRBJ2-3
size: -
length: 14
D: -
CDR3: CASRWEGGTDTQYF
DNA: TGTGCCAGCCGGTGGGAGGGGGGGACAGATACGCAGTATTTT

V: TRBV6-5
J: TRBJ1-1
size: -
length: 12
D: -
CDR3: CASRDMNTEAFF
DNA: TGTGCCAGCAGGGACATGAACACTGAAGCTTTCTTT

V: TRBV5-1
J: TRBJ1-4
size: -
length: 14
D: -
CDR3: CASSLKGQGEKLFF
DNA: TGCGCCAGCAGCTTGAAAGGGCAGGGTGAAAAACTGTTTTTT

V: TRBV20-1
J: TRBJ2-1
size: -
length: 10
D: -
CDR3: CSARSGEQFF
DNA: TGCAGTGCTAGGAGTGGTGAGCAGTTCTTC

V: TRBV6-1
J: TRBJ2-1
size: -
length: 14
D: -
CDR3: CASKLLPGKNEQFF
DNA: TGTGCCAGCAAGCTACTTCCGGGAAAGAATGAGCAGTTCTTC

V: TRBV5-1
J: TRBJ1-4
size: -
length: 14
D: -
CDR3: CASSFGSSGEKLFF
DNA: TGCGCCAGCAGCTTTGGCAGTTCTGGGGAAAAACTGTTTTTT

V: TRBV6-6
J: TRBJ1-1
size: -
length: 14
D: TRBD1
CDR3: CASRTGTGAEEAFF
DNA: TGTGCCAGCCGGACCGGGACAGGGGCGGAAGAAGCTTTCTTT

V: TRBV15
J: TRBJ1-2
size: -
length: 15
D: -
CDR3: CATSRQAGEIDGYTF
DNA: TGTGCCACCAGCAGACAGGCAGGGGAGATCGATGGCTACACCTTC

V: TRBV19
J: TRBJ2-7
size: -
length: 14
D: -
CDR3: CASKEGKSSYEQYF
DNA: TGTGCCAGTAAGGAGGGTAAGAGCTCCTACGAGCAGTACTTC

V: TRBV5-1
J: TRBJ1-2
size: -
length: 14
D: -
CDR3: CASSSATAGYGYTF
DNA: TGCGCCAGCAGTTCGGCTACGGCGGGCTATGGCTACACCTTC